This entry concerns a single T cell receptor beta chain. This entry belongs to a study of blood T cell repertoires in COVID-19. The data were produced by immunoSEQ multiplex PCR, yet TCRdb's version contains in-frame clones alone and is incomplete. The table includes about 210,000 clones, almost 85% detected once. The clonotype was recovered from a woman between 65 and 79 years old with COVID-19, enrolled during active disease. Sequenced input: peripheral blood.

The CDR3 nucleotides are TGCAGCGTTGAGAGGGACACTGAAGCTTTCTTT. Translated: CSVERDTEAFF. The J gene is TRBJ1-1, the V gene TRBV29-1, with D hard to call. V lost 3 bases and J lost 3, with 5 bases in between. The germline CDR1 and CDR2 sequences are SQVTM and ANQGSEA. The CDR3 runs to 11 residues. Full variable domain (missing parts from reference TRBV29-1 and TRBJ1-1): SAVISQKPSRDICQRGTSLTIQCQVDSQVTMMFWYRQQPGQSLTLIATANQGSEATYESGFVIDKFPISRPNLTFSTLTVSNMSPEDSSIYLCSVERDTEAFFGQGTRLTVV.